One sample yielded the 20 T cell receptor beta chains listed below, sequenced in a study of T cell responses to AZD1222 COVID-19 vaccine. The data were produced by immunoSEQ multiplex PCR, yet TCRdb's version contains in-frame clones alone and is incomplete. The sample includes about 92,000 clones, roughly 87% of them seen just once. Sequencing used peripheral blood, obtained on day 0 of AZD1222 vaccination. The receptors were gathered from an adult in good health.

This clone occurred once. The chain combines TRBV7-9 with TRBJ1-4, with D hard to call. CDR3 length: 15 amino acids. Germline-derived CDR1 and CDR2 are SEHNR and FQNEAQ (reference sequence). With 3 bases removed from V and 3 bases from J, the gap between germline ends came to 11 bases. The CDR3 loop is CASSFDVSPNEKLFF. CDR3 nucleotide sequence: TGTGCCAGCAGCTTTGATGTGAGCCCTAATGAAAAACTGTTTTTT.

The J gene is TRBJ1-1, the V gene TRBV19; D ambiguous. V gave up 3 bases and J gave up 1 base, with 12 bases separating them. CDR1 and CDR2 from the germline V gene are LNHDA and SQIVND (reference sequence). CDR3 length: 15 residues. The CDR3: CASSISRRPNTEAFF. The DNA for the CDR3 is TGTGCCAGTAGTATCTCTAGGAGGCCGAACACTGAAGCTTTCTTT.

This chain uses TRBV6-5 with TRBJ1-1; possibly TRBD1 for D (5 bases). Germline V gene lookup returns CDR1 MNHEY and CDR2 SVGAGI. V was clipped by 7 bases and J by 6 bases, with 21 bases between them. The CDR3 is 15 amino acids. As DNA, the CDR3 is TGTGCCAGCACCCCCTACTCGGTGAGGGGCGCTGAAGCTTTCTTT. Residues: CASTPYSVRGAEAFF.

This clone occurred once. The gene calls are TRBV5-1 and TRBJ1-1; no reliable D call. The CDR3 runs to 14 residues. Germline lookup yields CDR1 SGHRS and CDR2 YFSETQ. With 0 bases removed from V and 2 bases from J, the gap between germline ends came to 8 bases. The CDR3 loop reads CASSLDFRNTEAFF. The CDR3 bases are TGCGCCAGCAGCTTGGATTTCAGAAACACTGAAGCTTTCTTT.

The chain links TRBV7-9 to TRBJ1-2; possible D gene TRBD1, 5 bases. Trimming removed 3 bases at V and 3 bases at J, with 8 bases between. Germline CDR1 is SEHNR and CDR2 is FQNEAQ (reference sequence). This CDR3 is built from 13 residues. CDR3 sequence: CASSFGGDYGYTF. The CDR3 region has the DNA TGTGCCAGCAGCTTTGGGGGGGACTATGGCTACACCTTC.

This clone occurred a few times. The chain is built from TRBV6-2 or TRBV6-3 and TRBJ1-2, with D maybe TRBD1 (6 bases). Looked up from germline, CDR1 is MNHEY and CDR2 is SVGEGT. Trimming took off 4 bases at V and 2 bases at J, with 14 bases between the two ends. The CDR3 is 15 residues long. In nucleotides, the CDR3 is TGTGCCAGCAGTTTACAGGGTGGTGTAAACTATGGCTACACCTTC. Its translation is CASSLQGGVNYGYTF.

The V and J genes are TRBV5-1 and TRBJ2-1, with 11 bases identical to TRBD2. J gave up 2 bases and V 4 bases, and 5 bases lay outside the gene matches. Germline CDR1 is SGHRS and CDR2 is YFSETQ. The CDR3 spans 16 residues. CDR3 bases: TGCGCCAGCAGCCTCCGACTAGCGGGAACCTACAATGAGCAGTTCTTC. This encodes CASSLRLAGTYNEQFF.

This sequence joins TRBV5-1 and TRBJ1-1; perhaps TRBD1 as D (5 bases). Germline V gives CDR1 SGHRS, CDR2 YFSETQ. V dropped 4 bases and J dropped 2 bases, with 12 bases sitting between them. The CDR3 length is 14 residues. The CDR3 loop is CASSAIGVNTEAFF. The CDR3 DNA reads TGCGCCAGCAGCGCTATAGGGGTTAACACTGAAGCTTTCTTT.

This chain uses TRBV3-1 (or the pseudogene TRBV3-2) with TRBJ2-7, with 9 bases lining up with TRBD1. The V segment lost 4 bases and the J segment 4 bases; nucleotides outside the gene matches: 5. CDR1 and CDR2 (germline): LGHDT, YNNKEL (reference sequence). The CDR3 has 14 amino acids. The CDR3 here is CASSPGQGDYEQYF. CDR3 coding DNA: TGTGCCAGCAGCCCGGGACAGGGAGATTACGAGCAGTACTTC.

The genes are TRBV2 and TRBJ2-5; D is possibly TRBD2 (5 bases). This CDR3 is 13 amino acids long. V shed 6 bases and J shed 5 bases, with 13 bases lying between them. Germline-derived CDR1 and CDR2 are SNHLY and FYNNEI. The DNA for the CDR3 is TGTGCCAGCAGAACGGGATCCGGGGAGACCCAGTACTTC. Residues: CASRTGSGETQYF.

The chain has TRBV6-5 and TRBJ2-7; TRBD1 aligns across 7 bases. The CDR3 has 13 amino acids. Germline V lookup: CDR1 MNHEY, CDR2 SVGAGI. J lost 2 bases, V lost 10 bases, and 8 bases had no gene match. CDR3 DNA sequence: TGTGCCACCACCAACAGGGGAACCTACGAGCAGTACTTC. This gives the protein CATTNRGTYEQYF.

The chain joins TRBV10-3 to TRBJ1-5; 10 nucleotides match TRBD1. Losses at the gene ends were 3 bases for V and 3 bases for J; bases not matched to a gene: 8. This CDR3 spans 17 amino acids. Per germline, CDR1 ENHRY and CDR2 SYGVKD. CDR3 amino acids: CAISDSPGQGNNQPQHF. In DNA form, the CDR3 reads TGTGCCATCAGTGACTCTCCGGGACAGGGGAACAATCAGCCCCAGCATTTT.

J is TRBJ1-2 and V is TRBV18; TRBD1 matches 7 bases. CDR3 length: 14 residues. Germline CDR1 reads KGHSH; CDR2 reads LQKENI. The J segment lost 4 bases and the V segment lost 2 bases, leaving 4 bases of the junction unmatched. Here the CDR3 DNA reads TGTGCCAGCTCACCATCAGGGGGGAGCTATGGCTACACCTTC. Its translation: CASSPSGGSYGYTF.

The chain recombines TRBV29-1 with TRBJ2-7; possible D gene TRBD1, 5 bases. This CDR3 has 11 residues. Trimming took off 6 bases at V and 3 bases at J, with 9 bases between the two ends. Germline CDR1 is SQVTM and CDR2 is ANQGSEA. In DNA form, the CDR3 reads TGCAGCGTCAATAGGGGCTACGAGCAGTACTTC. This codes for CSVNRGYEQYF.

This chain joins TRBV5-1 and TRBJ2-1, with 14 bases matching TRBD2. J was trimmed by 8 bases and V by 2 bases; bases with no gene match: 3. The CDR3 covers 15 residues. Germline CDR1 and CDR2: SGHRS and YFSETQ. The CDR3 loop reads CASSFMGLAGDEQFF. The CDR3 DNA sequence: TGCGCCAGCAGCTTTATGGGACTAGCGGGGGATGAGCAGTTCTTC.

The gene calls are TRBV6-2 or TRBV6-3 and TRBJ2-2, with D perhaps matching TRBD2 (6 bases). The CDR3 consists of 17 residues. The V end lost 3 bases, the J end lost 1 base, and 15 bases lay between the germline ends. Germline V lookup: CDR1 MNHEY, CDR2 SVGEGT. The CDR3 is CASSYPHAGMNTGELFF. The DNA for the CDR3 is TGTGCCAGCAGTTATCCCCACGCGGGGATGAACACCGGGGAGCTGTTTTTT.

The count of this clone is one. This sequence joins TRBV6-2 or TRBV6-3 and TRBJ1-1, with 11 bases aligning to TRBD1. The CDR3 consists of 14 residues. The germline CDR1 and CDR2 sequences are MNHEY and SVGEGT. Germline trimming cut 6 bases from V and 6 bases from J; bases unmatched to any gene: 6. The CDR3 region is CASSITGQGAEAFF. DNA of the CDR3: TGTGCCAGCAGCATAACGGGACAGGGGGCTGAAGCTTTCTTT.

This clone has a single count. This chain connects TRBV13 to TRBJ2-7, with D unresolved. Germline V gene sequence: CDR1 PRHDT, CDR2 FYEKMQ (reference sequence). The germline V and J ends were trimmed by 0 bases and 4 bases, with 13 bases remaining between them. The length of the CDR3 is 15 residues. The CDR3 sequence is CASSLGVPFSYEQYF. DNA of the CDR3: TGTGCCAGCAGCTTAGGGGTGCCATTTTCGTACGAGCAGTACTTC.

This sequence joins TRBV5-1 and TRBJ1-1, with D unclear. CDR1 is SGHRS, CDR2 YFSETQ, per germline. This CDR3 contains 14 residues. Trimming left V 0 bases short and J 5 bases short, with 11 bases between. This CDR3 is CASSLDNLGTEAFF. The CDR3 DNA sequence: TGCGCCAGCAGCTTGGATAACCTTGGAACTGAAGCTTTCTTT.

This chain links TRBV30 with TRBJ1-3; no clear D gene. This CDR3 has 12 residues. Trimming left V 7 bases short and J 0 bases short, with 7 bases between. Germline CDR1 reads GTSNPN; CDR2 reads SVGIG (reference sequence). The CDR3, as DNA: TGTGCCTTTGCGCTCTCTGGAAACACCATATATTTT. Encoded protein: CAFALSGNTIYF.